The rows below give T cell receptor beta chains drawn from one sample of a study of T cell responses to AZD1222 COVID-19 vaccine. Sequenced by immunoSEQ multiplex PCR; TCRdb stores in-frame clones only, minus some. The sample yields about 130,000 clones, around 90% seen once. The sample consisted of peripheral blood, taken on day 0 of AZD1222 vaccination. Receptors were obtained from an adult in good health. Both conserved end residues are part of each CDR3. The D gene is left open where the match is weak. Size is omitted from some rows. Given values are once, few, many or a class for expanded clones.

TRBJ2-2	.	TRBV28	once	CASTRRGDLDKYTGELFF	TGTGCCAGCACCCGCAGAGGAGATTTGGACAAATACACCGGGGAGCTGTTTTTT
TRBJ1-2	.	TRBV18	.	CASSPGNLYGYTF	TGTGCCAGCTCACCGGGGAATCTTTATGGCTACACCTTC
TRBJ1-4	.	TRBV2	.	CASSDGTRNEKLFF	TGTGCCAGCAGTGATGGGACTAGGAATGAAAAACTGTTTTTT
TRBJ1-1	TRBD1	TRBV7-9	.	CASSLGPGGTEAFF	TGTGCCAGCAGCTTAGGTCCAGGGGGCACTGAAGCTTTCTTT
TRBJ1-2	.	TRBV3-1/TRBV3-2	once	CASSRRLGGANYGYTF	TGTGCCAGCAGCCGACGACTAGGAGGAGCTAACTATGGCTACACCTTC
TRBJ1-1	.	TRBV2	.	CASSDWENTEAFF	TGTGCCAGCAGTGATTGGGAGAACACTGAAGCTTTCTTT
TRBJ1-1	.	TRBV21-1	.	CASSKIRVVPDKSEAFF	TGTGCCAGCAGCAAAATTAGAGTCGTTCCAGATAAGTCTGAAGCTTTCTTT
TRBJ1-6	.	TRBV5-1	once	CASSLASARESPLHF	TGCGCCAGCAGCTTGGCGTCGGCCAGGGAATCACCCCTCCACTTT
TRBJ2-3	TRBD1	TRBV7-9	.	CASRGTGTSTDTQYF	TGTGCCAGCAGGGGGACAGGGACTAGCACAGATACGCAGTATTTT
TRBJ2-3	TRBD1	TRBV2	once	CAVAGDRVFADTQYF	TGTGCCGTAGCAGGGGACAGGGTATTTGCAGATACGCAGTATTTT
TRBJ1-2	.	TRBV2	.	CASTPSGEVVGYTF	TGTGCCAGCACCCCAAGCGGGGAGGTAGTTGGCTACACCTTC
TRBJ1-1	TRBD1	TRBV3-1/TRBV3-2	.	CASSQNRGTEAFF	TGTGCCAGCAGCCAGAACAGGGGAACTGAAGCTTTCTTT
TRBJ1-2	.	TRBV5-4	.	CASSFPGPLYGYTF	TGTGCCAGCAGCTTCCCCGGTCCCCTCTATGGCTACACCTTC
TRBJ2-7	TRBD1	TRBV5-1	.	CASSLLGTGDYEQYF	TGCGCCAGCAGCTTGTTAGGGACAGGGGACTACGAGCAGTACTTC
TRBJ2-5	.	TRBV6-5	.	CARKRLNLGETQYF	TGTGCCCGCAAACGACTCAACCTCGGGGAGACCCAGTACTTC
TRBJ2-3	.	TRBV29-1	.	CSVVTSTDTQYF	TGCAGCGTTGTGACTAGTACAGATACGCAGTATTTT
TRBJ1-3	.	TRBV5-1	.	CASSFDGSGNTIYF	TGCGCCAGCAGCTTCGACGGCTCTGGAAACACCATATATTTT
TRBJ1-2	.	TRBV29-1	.	CSVVGSGGYTF	TGCAGCGTTGTTGGCAGTGGGGGCTACACCTTC
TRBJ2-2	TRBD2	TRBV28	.	CASSLGGVTGELFF	TGTGCCAGCAGCCTGGGGGGGGTGACCGGGGAGCTGTTTTTT